This paragraph covers one T cell receptor (beta chain) sequence. Each recovered donor of Cohort 3 presented with two negative PCRs, clearance, or symptom resolution. This specimen comes from a study of blood T cell repertoires in COVID-19. Background on the study: Sites in the United States, Italy and Spain provided acute and convalescent COVID-19 samples. The analysed material was cDNA or gDNA that came from T cells, B-cell-depleted T cells, or PBMCs.

This CDR3 is 15 amino acids long. V was pared by 5 bases and J by 2 bases, with 7 bases of the junction left unmatched. Looked up from germline, CDR1 is MNHEY and CDR2 is SMNVEV (reference sequence). Original analysis: Estimation of nucleated cell counts was performed using reference gene primer amplification. Sequencing was performed with immunoSEQ multiplex PCR; in TCRdb, only in-frame clones are kept and a portion is missing. From that table come the V and J calls and clone size; the DNA was used to work out D and trimming. The sample consists of around 250,000 clones, approximately 86% of them appearing once.

The J gene is TRBJ2-3, the V gene TRBV27; TRBD2 matches 7 bases. This clonotype was obtained from a woman aged 50 to 60 who had recovered from COVID-19. The source material was PBMCs or T cells enriched from blood (not recorded which). For the CDR3, the DNA is TGTGCCAGCAGTCTCGGGGGAGGGTACACAGATACGCAGTATTTT. It yields the protein CASSLGGGYTDTQYF.